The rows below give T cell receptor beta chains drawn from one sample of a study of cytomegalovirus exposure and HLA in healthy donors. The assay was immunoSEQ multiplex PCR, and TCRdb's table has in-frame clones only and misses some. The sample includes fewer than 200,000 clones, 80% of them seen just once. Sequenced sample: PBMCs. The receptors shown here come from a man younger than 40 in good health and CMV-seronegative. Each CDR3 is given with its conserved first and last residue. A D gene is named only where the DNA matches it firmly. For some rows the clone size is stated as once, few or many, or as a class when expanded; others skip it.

TGTGCCATCAATGGGGGTCTGGGACAGGGCCAAGAGACCCAGTACTTC | CAINGGLGQGQETQYF | TRBJ2-5 | TRBD1 | few | TRBV10-3
TGTGCCACCTCTTATGGCGGCCAAGAGACCCAGTACTTC | CATSYGGQETQYF | TRBJ2-5 | . | few | TRBV27
TGCGCCAGCAGCTCCGGGACAGGGGCCGGGGAGCTGTTTTTT | CASSSGTGAGELFF | TRBJ2-2 | TRBD1 | few | TRBV5-1
TGTGCCAGCAGCCCGGACAGGGGGGTGGCTGAAGCTTTCTTT | CASSPDRGVAEAFF | TRBJ1-1 | TRBD1 | . | TRBV7-9
TGTGCCAGCAGCTTTCGTGGGAGCTCCTACAATGAGCAGTTCTTC | CASSFRGSSYNEQFF | TRBJ2-1 | . | . | TRBV13
TGTGCCAGCAGCTCCGGGACAGGGTTCTCTCAGCCCCAGCATTTT | CASSSGTGFSQPQHF | TRBJ1-5 | TRBD1 | . | TRBV13
TGTGCCAGCTCCGGCCGACTAGCGGAAAACACCGGGGAGCTGTTTTTT | CASSGRLAENTGELFF | TRBJ2-2 | TRBD2 | few | TRBV18
TGTGCCAGCAGGGGACAGGGTTTCAGCGAGCAGTACTTC | CASRGQGFSEQYF | TRBJ2-7 | TRBD1 | . | TRBV11-2
TGCGCCAGCAGTGAGTCGAGCGGGGGGGTTACAGATACGCAGTATTTT | CASSESSGGVTDTQYF | TRBJ2-3 | TRBD2 | . | TRBV10-2
TGTGCCAGCAAAGGAGACAATGAGCAGTTCTTC | CASKGDNEQFF | TRBJ2-1 | . | few | TRBV2
TGTGCCAGCAGACCCGCCGGGACACAAACCGTGGAGACCCAGTACTTC | CASRPAGTQTVETQYF | TRBJ2-5 | . | . | TRBV6-6
TGTGCCAGCAGCCCAGGCTCCGGGGGCACTGAAGCTTTCTTT | CASSPGSGGTEAFF | TRBJ1-1 | . | . | TRBV7-2
TGTGCCAGTAGTCTCACCAGGGGGAGCATAGGCAATCAGCCCCAGCATTTT | CASSLTRGSIGNQPQHF | TRBJ1-5 | TRBD1 | few | TRBV19
TGTGCCAGCAGCCATACGGGGGGGGATGGCTACACCTTC | CASSHTGGDGYTF | TRBJ1-2 | . | . | TRBV7-8
TGCAGCGTTCGTCTACACACCGGGGAGCTGTTTTTT | CSVRLHTGELFF | TRBJ2-2 | . | . | TRBV29-1
TGTGCCAGTAGCCCGGGCGGACAGGGATCCGAGCAGTACTTC | CASSPGGQGSEQYF | TRBJ2-7 | TRBD1 | . | TRBV19
TGTGCCAGCAGCCAAGATAGGACAGGGTTGGTGATTCATGGCTACACCTTC | CASSQDRTGLVIHGYTF | TRBJ1-2 | TRBD1 | . | TRBV4-2
TGCGCCAGCAGCCAAGTTCAGGGCCGCATGAACACTGAAGCTTTCTTT | CASSQVQGRMNTEAFF | TRBJ1-1 | . | . | TRBV4-1
TGTGCCAGCAGCTTAGAGGGAGGAGGGAATCAGCCCCAGCATTTT | CASSLEGGGNQPQHF | TRBJ1-5 | . | . | TRBV7-9
TGTGCCAGCCCTGGGGGCGCGGGGGTAGACACCGGGGAGCTGTTTTTT | CASPGGAGVDTGELFF | TRBJ2-2 | . | once | TRBV7-9
TGTGCCATCAGACGGGACAGGGGTTCTGAAGCTTTCTTT | CAIRRDRGSEAFF | TRBJ1-1 | TRBD1 | . | TRBV10-3
TGTGCCAGTAGTAACCGGGACAGGACCTACGAGCAGTACTTC | CASSNRDRTYEQYF | TRBJ2-7 | TRBD1 | . | TRBV19
TGTGCCAGCAGTCGGCCGGGACAGGGCTCCTACGAGCAGTACTTC | CASSRPGQGSYEQYF | TRBJ2-7 | TRBD1 | . | TRBV6-5
TGTGCCAGTAGTATAGGATCAGGACTAGCGATACCGAGTGAGCAGTTCTTC | CASSIGSGLAIPSEQFF | TRBJ2-1 | TRBD2 | . | TRBV19
TGCAGCGTTTTCGACAAGGGGTTGAACGAGCAGTACTTC | CSVFDKGLNEQYF | TRBJ2-7 | . | . | TRBV29-1
TGTGCCTGGAGTATGGGGAAGGGGCATAGCGGGAGAGGGAGCAATGAGCAGTTCTTC | CAWSMGKGHSGRGSNEQFF | TRBJ2-1 | TRBD2 | . | TRBV30
TGCAGCGTTTACGCCCACGGCGGGGAGCTGTTTTTT | CSVYAHGGELFF | TRBJ2-2 | . | . | TRBV29-1